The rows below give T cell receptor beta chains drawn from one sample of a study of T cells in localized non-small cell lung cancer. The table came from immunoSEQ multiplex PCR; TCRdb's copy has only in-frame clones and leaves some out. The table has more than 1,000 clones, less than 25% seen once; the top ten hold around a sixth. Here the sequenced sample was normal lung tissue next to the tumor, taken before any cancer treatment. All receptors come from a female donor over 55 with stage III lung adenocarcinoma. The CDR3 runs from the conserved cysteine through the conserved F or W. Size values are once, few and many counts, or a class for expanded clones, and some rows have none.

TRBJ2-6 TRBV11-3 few CASSPSPRQGRSSGANVLTF
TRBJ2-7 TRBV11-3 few CASSSPGPTLYEQYF
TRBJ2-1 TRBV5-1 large CASSLALGSGSGNEQFF
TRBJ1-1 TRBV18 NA CASSALIGANTEAFF
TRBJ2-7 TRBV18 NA CASSPGPYYEQYF
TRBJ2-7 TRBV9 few CASSVGGLAGDEQYF
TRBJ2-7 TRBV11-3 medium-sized CASSSQGKVYEQYF
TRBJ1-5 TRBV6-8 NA CASSYLDQPQHF
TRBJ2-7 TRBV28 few CASSSVRGRTYEQYF
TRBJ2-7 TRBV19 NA CASSTQNRGPF
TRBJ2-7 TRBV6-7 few CASSDSYEQYF
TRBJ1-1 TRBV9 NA CASSVDRGTAEAFF
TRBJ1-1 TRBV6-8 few CASTPWGENTEAFF
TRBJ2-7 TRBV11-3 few CASSLEGGRNREQYF
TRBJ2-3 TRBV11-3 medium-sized CASSFSGGGTDTQYF
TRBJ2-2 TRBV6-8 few CASRALAESLTGELFF
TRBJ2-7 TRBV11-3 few CASSLGAGAYEQYF
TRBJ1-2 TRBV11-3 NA CASRPQGEGSGYTF
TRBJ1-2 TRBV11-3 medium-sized CASSLGPIANYGYTF
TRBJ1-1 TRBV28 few CASSYPRVNTEAFF